These 14 T cell receptor beta chains were all obtained from the same sample, sequenced in a study of cytomegalovirus exposure and HLA in healthy donors (dated by TCRdb to the late 2010s). Library construction relied on the immunoSEQ multiplex PCR assay. A mixture of 60 forward primers for TCR Vbeta segments and 13 reverse primers for TCR Jbeta segments was used in the multiplex PCR. Not all clones reach the TCRdb copy of this immuneACCESS table, which keeps in-frame sequences only. Checked studies attribute under half of the gap to unresolved V genes and leave the rest unexplained. The sample has roughly 100,000 clones on record, approximately 76% of them singletons. The ten largest clones capture roughly 4% of the sample. Source material: PBMCs. Receptors originate from a man aged 35-49 years in good health and CMV-seronegative.

J is TRBJ1-5 and V is TRBV30; TRBD1 agrees at 7 bases. CDR1 is GTSNPN, CDR2 SVGIG, per germline (reference sequence). The CDR3 runs 13 residues. The V segment lost 2 bases and the J segment 4 bases; nucleotides outside the gene matches: 2. The CDR3 bases are TGTGCCTGGAGTAACAGGGGTAATCAGCCCCAGCATTTT. This encodes CAWSNRGNQPQHF.

This chain links TRBV7-9 with TRBJ2-7; 7 nucleotides align to TRBD2. The V gene end was trimmed by 5 bases and the J gene end by 0 bases; junction bases not matched to a gene: 7. Looked up from germline, CDR1 is SEHNR and CDR2 is FQNEAQ (reference sequence). The CDR3 is made up of 15 amino acids. The CDR3 is CASSPRGDYSYEQYF. DNA for the CDR3: TGTGCCAGCAGCCCCCGGGGGGACTACTCCTACGAGCAGTACTTC.

The chain uses TRBV9 and TRBJ2-3; D is undetermined. The length of the CDR3 is 15 residues. The germline CDR1 and CDR2 sequences are SGDLS and YYNGEE. V lost 3 bases, J lost 2 bases, and 13 bases lay in between. This chain's CDR3 is CASSDGGEYTDTQYF. CDR3 in DNA: TGTGCCAGCAGCGACGGCGGAGAGTACACAGATACGCAGTATTTT.

The genes are TRBV7-2 and TRBJ2-1; TRBD2 agrees at 14 bases. Germline V gives CDR1 SGHTA, CDR2 FQGNSA. This CDR3 has 15 residues. V gave up 5 bases and J gave up 8 bases; unmatched junction bases: 5. The CDR3 region is CASSPRLAGGHEQFF. The CDR3 DNA is TGTGCCAGCAGCCCGAGACTAGCGGGGGGGCATGAGCAGTTCTTC.

The chain couples TRBV7-2 to TRBJ1-2; maybe TRBD1 (6 bases). Between the trimmed V and J ends, which lost 6 bases and 8 bases, there was a span of 19 bases. CDR3 length: 14 amino acids. Germline values: CDR1 SGHTA, CDR2 FQGNSA. The CDR3 here is CASSPNREGWGYTF. The CDR3 nucleotides are TGTGCCAGCAGTCCAAACAGGGAAGGGTGGGGCTACACCTTC. The full variable domain, its missing parts supplied by reference TRBV7-2 and TRBJ1-2, is GAGVSQSPSNKVTEKGKDVELRCDPISGHTALYWYRQSLGQGLEFLIYFQGNSAPDKSGLPSDRFSAERTGGSVSTLTIQRTQQEDSAVYLCASSPNREGWGYTFGSGTRLTVV.

V and J are TRBV30 and TRBJ2-2, with D tentatively TRBD1 (6 bases). V was shortened by 5 bases and J by 0 bases, with 7 bases between the two germline ends. The length of the CDR3 is 13 residues. Germline CDR1 and CDR2: GTSNPN and SVGIG (reference sequence). CDR3 loop: CAWGGTNTGELFF. The CDR3, as DNA: TGTGCCTGGGGGGGCACGAACACCGGGGAGCTGTTTTTT.

The rearrangement uses TRBV6-5 and TRBJ2-6; D remains ambiguous. V dropped 0 bases and J dropped 0 bases, with 6 bases sitting between them. The CDR3 extends over 16 amino acids. Germline V lookup: CDR1 MNHEY, CDR2 SVGAGI. DNA for the CDR3: TGTGCCAGCAGTTACTCGATCAGCTCTGGGGCCAACGTCCTGACTTTC. Translated: CASSYSISSGANVLTF.

The CDR3 spells CASSLEGGYNSPLHF. CDR3 DNA sequence: TGTGCCAGCAGTTTAGAGGGAGGATATAATTCACCCCTCCACTTT. J is TRBJ1-6 and V is TRBV27, with D hard to call. Trimming removed 2 bases at V and 4 bases at J, with 9 bases between. CDR1 and CDR2 (germline): MNHEY, SMNVEV (reference sequence). CDR3 length: 15 amino acids.

The gene calls are TRBV13 and TRBJ2-3; tentatively, D is TRBD1 (6 bases). This CDR3 has 13 amino acids. Germline V gene data show CDR1 as PRHDT and CDR2 as FYEKMQ (reference sequence). Trimming took off 1 base at V and 5 bases at J, with 7 bases between the two ends. Written as DNA, the CDR3 is TGTGCCAGCAGCTTAGAACAGGGAGATACGCAGTATTTT. This codes for CASSLEQGDTQYF. The entire variable domain, with the rest obtained from reference TRBV13 and TRBJ2-3, is as follows: AAGVIQSPRHLIKEKRETATLKCYPIPRHDTVYWYQQGPGQDPQFLISFYEKMQSDKGSIPDRFSAQQFSDYHSELNMSSLELGDSALYFCASSLEQGDTQYFGPGTRLTVL.

J is TRBJ1-2 and V is TRBV6-5, with 8 bases matching TRBD1. V trimming: 4 bases; J trimming: 7 bases; junction bases outside the gene matches: 5. The CDR3 extends over 13 amino acids. Germline assignment: CDR1 MNHEY and CDR2 SVGAGI. CDR3 sequence: CASSWTGLTGYTF. The CDR3 nucleotides are TGTGCCAGCAGTTGGACAGGGTTAACTGGCTACACCTTC.

This clone was seen more than once but under ten times. This sequence joins TRBV7-9 and TRBJ2-1; D is unclear. The CDR3 runs 13 residues. The V gene lost 2 bases and the J gene lost 3 bases, with 5 bases spanning the gap. Germline CDR1 and CDR2: SEHNR and FQNEAQ (reference sequence). CDR3 residues: CASSLPLYNEQFF. DNA for the CDR3: TGTGCCAGCAGCTTACCACTCTACAATGAGCAGTTCTTC.

The chain employs TRBV12-5 and TRBJ2-4; no clear D gene. The V end was cut by 7 bases, the J end by 6 bases, with 19 bases between. Germline values: CDR1 LGHNT, CDR2 FRNRAP. CDR3 length: 15 residues. The CDR3 loop reads CASVPGPGYGNIQYF. Written as DNA, the CDR3 is TGTGCTAGTGTACCCGGCCCGGGTTACGGAAACATTCAGTACTTC.

The V call is TRBV28, the J call TRBJ1-2; TRBD1 agrees at 8 bases. Germline CDR1 MDHEN, CDR2 SYDVKM. The ends lost 6 bases at V and 1 base at J; junction bases unmatched: 16. This CDR3 is built from 18 residues. CDR3 loop: CASRNKSRDRPFNYGYTF. CDR3 in DNA: TGTGCCAGCAGAAACAAGTCCCGGGACAGGCCTTTTAACTATGGCTACACCTTC.

The V and J genes are TRBV5-6 and TRBJ1-5; TRBD1 matches at 8 bases. CDR1 is SGHDT, CDR2 YYEEEE, per germline. There are 18 residues in the CDR3. Germline trimming cut 0 bases from V and 0 bases from J; bases unmatched to any gene: 8. The CDR3 reads CASSLGVQGAYSNQPQHF. CDR3 DNA: TGTGCCAGCAGCTTGGGGGTGCAGGGGGCCTATAGCAATCAGCCCCAGCATTTT.